This paragraph covers one T cell receptor (beta chain) sequence. Assay used: immunoSEQ multiplex PCR; TCRdb lists only in-frame clones, some missing. The sample contains 150,000 or so clones, around 88% of which appear only once. The record originates from a study of control samples from healthy donors and cancer patients. V was clipped by 2 bases and J by 2 bases, with 10 bases between them. CDR3 length equals 14 residues. Per germline, CDR1 SNHLY and CDR2 FYNNEI. Material for sequencing was blood. This sequence originates from a woman aged 25 to 39 in good health. The gene calls are TRBV2 and TRBJ2-7; D is uncertain. The CDR3 is CASSETFRTYEQYF. The DNA for the CDR3 is TGTGCCAGCAGTGAAACGTTCCGCACCTACGAGCAGTACTTC.